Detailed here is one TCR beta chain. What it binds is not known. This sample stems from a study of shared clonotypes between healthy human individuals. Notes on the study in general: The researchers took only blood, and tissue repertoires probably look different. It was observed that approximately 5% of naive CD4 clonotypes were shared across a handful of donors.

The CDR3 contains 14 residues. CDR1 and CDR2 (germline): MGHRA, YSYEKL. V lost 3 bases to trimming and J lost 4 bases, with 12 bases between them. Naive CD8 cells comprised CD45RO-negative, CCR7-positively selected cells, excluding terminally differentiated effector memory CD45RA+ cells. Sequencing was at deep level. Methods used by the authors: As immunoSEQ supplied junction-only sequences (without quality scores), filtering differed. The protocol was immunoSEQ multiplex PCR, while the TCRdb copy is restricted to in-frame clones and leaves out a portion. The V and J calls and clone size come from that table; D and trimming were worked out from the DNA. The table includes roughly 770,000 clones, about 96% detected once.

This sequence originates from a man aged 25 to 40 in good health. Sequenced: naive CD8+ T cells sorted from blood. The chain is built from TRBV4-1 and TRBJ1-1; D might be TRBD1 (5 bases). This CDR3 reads CASSQQGEVTEAFF. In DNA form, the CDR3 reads TGCGCCAGCAGCCAGCAGGGTGAAGTCACTGAAGCTTTCTTT.